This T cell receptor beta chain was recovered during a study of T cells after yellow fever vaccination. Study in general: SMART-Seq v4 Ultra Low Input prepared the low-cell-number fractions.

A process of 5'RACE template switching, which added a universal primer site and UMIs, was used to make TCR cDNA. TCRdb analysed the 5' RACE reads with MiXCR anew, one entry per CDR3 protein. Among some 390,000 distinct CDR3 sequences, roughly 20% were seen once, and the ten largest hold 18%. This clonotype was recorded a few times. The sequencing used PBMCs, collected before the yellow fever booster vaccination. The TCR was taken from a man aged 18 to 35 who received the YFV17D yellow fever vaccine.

This chain's CDR3 is CASSVDSGYGGNTIYF. The CDR3 DNA reads as TGTGCCAGCAGCGTAGATTCAGGGTACGGAGGAAACACCATATATTTT. This chain uses TRBV9 with TRBJ1-3; a possible D gene is TRBD1 (5 bases). The ends were cut back, 0 bases at V and 4 bases at J, with 14 bases in the middle. Germline V gene sequence: CDR1 SGDLS, CDR2 YYNGEE. The CDR3 extends over 16 amino acids.